This T cell receptor beta chain originates from a study of glioma-infiltrating T cells after dendritic cell vaccination. The primer mix had 60 V beta and 13 J beta primers. Using immunoSEQ multiplex PCR, the repertoire was profiled, and TCRdb retains in-frame clones only, with some absent. The table lists approximately 22,000 clones, 79% of them singletons, with 36% in the top ten. Germline assignment: CDR1 LGHNA and CDR2 YSLEER. The CDR3 is 16 residues long. With 1 base clipped from V and 3 bases from J, the junction kept 4 bases outside the gene matches. This chain links TRBV4-3 with TRBJ2-1; 9 nucleotides line up with TRBD2. The sequenced sample was blood, obtained before dendritic cell vaccination. The source is a human donor with glioblastoma. CDR3 region: CASSQGPAGGYNEQFF. The CDR3 nucleotides read TGCGCCAGCAGCCAAGGTCCAGCGGGAGGCTACAATGAGCAGTTCTTC.